What follows are 19 T cell receptor beta chains derived from one specimen sequenced in a study of tumor and adjacent non-tumor tissue in lung cancer. No cell sorting was done before RNA was extracted from the tissue. The normal lung tissue was taken more than 3 cm from the tumor edge. Three rounds of nested PCR, following a modified ARM-PCR protocol, produced the TCRbeta library. TCRdb passed the multiplex PCR reads through MiXCR, listing each CDR3 protein once. The sample holds tens of thousands of distinct CDR3 sequences; 74% are singletons and the top ten take around a quarter. The specimen was distant non-tumor lung tissue. These receptors were obtained from a woman between 55 and 75 years old with non-small cell lung cancer.

The CDR3 sequence: CASSRQGRGANVLTF. The CDR3 DNA is TGTGCCAGCAGTCGACAGGGGAGGGGGGCCAACGTCCTGACTTTC. The chain couples TRBV6-5 to TRBJ2-6; 8 bases agree with TRBD1. Trimming removed 5 bases from V and 4 bases from J; junction bases left unmatched: 4. Germline V gene sequence: CDR1 MNHEY, CDR2 SVGAGI. This CDR3 is 15 amino acids long.

The chain couples TRBV4-3 to TRBJ2-1, with TRBD2 matching over 12 bases. CDR1 is LGHNA, CDR2 YSLEER, per germline. The junction had 11 bases not matched to a gene; V was cut back by 6 bases and J by 5 bases. The CDR3 consists of 17 residues. The CDR3 sequence is CASSPTRLAGDHNEQFF. CDR3 DNA: TGCGCCAGCAGTCCGACGAGACTAGCGGGGGACCACAATGAGCAGTTCTTC.

This clonotype has a count of ten or more. This chain links TRBV4-3 with TRBJ1-1; the D is unclear. This CDR3 is 14 amino acids long. Deletions cut 0 bases from V and 5 bases from J, with 10 bases between. The germline V gene has CDR1 LGHNA and CDR2 YSLEER. CDR3 nucleotides: TGCGCCAGCAGCCAAGACGCGTCGGAGACTGAAGCTTTCTTT. Translated: CASSQDASETEAFF.

Worth noting for this clonotype: One end of the junction does not line up with germline, which may come from a read error. V gene TRBV4-3 combines with J gene TRBJ2-7; TRBD2 aligns across 11 bases. The germline V gene has CDR1 LGHNA and CDR2 YSLEER. The CDR3 consists of 15 residues. Here the CDR3 DNA reads TGCTCCAGCAGTCTGCGACTAGCGGGAACCTACGAGCAGTACTTC. Its translation: CSSSLRLAGTYEQYF.

There are a few counts of this clonotype. Because the CDR3 is missing its conserved closing phenylalanine or tryptophan, this is likely a read error. The chain has TRBV29-1 and TRBJ2-1; possibly TRBD1 for D (6 bases). The CDR3 spans 12 residues. Per the germline V gene, CDR1 is SQVTM and CDR2 is ANQGSEA. Trimming pared 8 bases from V and 12 bases from J, leaving 20 bases between. In DNA, the CDR3 is TGCAGCATTGGCCACAGGGCGGGTGTGCAGTTCTTA. This gives the protein CSIGHRAGVQFL.

Points on this clonotype: Sequence at one end of the junction differs from germline and may be a read error. This sequence joins TRBV12-3 or TRBV12-4 and TRBJ2-7; 8 bases are a match to TRBD1. The length of the CDR3 is 14 residues. The CDR3 here is CASSSTGGSYEQYF. The CDR3 DNA follows: TGTGCCAGTAGTTCCACAGGGGGCTCCTACGAGCAGTACTTC.

Concerning this clonotype itself: This likely comes from a read error, as the CDR3 has no conserved phenylalanine or tryptophan at its end. J is TRBJ1-5 and V is TRBV10-3; TRBD1 matches 7 bases. Per the germline V gene, CDR1 is ENHRY and CDR2 is SYGVKD. There are 19 residues in the CDR3. Trimming removed 7 bases from V and 2 bases from J; junction bases left unmatched: 20. The CDR3 region is CAIIARGSGGPLGNQPQHL. The CDR3 DNA follows: TGTGCCATCATCGCAAGGGGGTCAGGGGGGCCCTTAGGCAATCAGCCCCAGCATTTA.

This clonotype has a handful of counts. This chain uses TRBV24-1 with TRBJ1-5; the D gene is possibly TRBD1 (5 bases). There are 13 residues in the CDR3. V was shortened by 9 bases and J by 2 bases, with 10 bases between the two germline ends. CDR1 and CDR2 from the germline V gene are KGHDR and SFDVKD. This CDR3 reads CATGGAGNQPQHF. Here the CDR3 DNA reads TGTGCCACCGGAGGGGCGGGCAATCAGCCCCAGCATTTT.

This clonotype appeared a single time. A much bigger clone sits one base away, suggesting this may be a read error. The chain has TRBV5-1 and TRBJ2-6, with D maybe TRBD2 (6 bases). CDR3 length: 19 amino acids. The V and J ends lost 5 bases and 0 bases respectively, with 21 bases between them. The germline CDR1 and CDR2 sequences are SGHRS and YFSETQ. The CDR3 here is CASSSGEADPISGANVLTF. CDR3 nucleotide sequence: TGCGCCAGCAGTTCGGGGGAGGCGGACCCGATCTCTGGGGCCAACGTCCTGACTTTC.

This clonotype was observed a single time. A read error may explain this, as a much larger clone is one base away. The chain joins TRBV20-1 to TRBJ2-7; D may correspond to TRBD1 or TRBD2 (5 bases each). Germline CDR1 reads DFQATT; CDR2 reads SNEGSKA (reference sequence). This CDR3 comprises 13 residues. The CDR3 DNA reads as TGCAGTGCTAGCCTGGGACCACCCTACGAGCAGCACTTC. Translated, it gives CSASLGPPYEQHF.

This clonotype was recorded many times. V gene TRBV28 combines with J gene TRBJ1-1, with D hard to call. V lost 2 bases, J lost 3 bases, and 1 base lay in between. Germline V CDR1 and CDR2: MDHEN, SYDVKM. This CDR3 comprises 11 residues. The CDR3 is CASSLDTEAFF. CDR3 DNA: TGTGCCAGCAGTTTAGACACTGAAGCTTTCTTT.

Notes on this clonotype: Germline and junction disagree at one end, which may indicate a read error. This chain's CDR3 is CASNLGGPGVAGYTF. CDR3 bases: TGTGCCAGCAACTTGGGGGGGCCAGGGGTGGCTGGCTACACCTTC. The gene calls are TRBV5-4 and TRBJ1-2, with a possible D match to TRBD1 (6 bases). This CDR3 has 15 residues. Germline V gene sequence: CDR1 SGHNT, CDR2 YYREEE (reference sequence).

This rearrangement joins TRBV6-2 or TRBV6-3 to TRBJ2-2, with D perhaps matching TRBD1 or TRBD2 (5 bases each). CDR1 and CDR2 (germline): MNHEY, SVGEGT. The CDR3 extends over 16 amino acids. V lost 7 bases and J lost 6, with 21 bases in between. CDR3 protein: CASTAPPLVGAGELFF. As DNA, the CDR3 is TGTGCCAGCACCGCCCCTCCCCTAGTGGGGGCCGGGGAGCTGTTTTTT.

This sequence joins TRBV6-2 or TRBV6-3 and TRBJ1-5, with TRBD1 as a possible D gene (6 bases). V shed 5 bases and J shed 11 bases, with 22 bases lying between them. The CDR3 runs to 15 residues. Germline V CDR1 and CDR2: MNHEY, SVGEGT. Written as DNA, the CDR3 is TGTGCCAGCAGTCACGGTCGGACAGACAATCGGTCCCAGCATTTT. Translation gives CASSHGRTDNRSQHF.

Only one count was recorded for this clonotype. A read error may produce the germline difference seen at one junction end. The chain employs TRBV4-2 and TRBJ2-7; D is ambiguous. Germline V gives CDR1 LGHNA, CDR2 YNFKEQ. The CDR3 is made up of 12 amino acids. CDR3 amino acids: CVSSQSPLEQYF. CDR3 nucleotide sequence: TGTGTCAGCAGCCAAAGTCCCCTAGAGCAGTACTTC.

This clonotype was seen only a few times. The V call is TRBV11-2, the J call TRBJ1-2, with unresolved D. The germline V and J ends were trimmed by 10 bases and 14 bases, with 23 bases remaining between them. Germline values: CDR1 SGHAT, CDR2 FQNNGV. This CDR3 is 12 amino acids long. CDR3 DNA sequence: TGTGCCAACAGTTTAGGTTCGGGAGTCTATACCTTC. Protein product: CANSLGSGVYTF.

This clonotype was observed many times. This chain uses TRBV5-1 with TRBJ2-5, with D perhaps TRBD2 (5 bases). CDR3 size: 13 residues. Germline V gives CDR1 SGHRS, CDR2 YFSETQ. Trimming left V 4 bases short and J 4 bases short, with 11 bases between. The CDR3 here is CASSKRLGETQYF. DNA for the CDR3: TGCGCCAGCAGCAAGCGGCTCGGAGAGACCCAGTACTTC.

This clonotype was seen only once. This CDR3 fails to terminate in the conserved phenylalanine or tryptophan, so it likely reflects a read error. The rearrangement joins TRBV10-1 to TRBJ2-3, with a possible D match to TRBD2 (6 bases). CDR3 length: 15 amino acids. Germline V gene data show CDR1 as WNHNN and CDR2 as SYGVQD (reference sequence). CDR3 sequence: CATSEEELAADTQYS. CDR3 nucleotide sequence: TGCGCCACCAGTGAAGAGGAACTAGCCGCGGATACGCAGTATTCT.

With regard to this clonotype: The junction departs from the called germline gene at one end, perhaps through a read error. The CDR3 sequence: CASSLPSQGNYGFIF. The CDR3 nucleotides read TGTGCCAGCAGTCTCCCTTCACAGGGGAACTATGGCTTCATCTTC. This chain links TRBV28 with TRBJ1-2; TRBD1 matches at 7 bases. The V gene's germline CDR1 is MDHEN and CDR2 SYDVKM. This CDR3 is built from 15 residues.